Below are 21 T cell receptor beta chains sequenced from a single sample in a study of T cell responses to AZD1222 COVID-19 vaccine. Measured with immunoSEQ multiplex PCR; TCRdb has only the in-frame clones, and not every one. The table lists over 50,000 clones, over 70% of them singletons. The sequencing here drew on peripheral blood, taken 28 days after the second AZD1222 dose. These TCRs come from an adult who received the AZD1222 COVID-19 vaccine.

The chain carries TRBV6-2 or TRBV6-3 and TRBJ1-2, with D perhaps matching TRBD1 (6 bases). The CDR3 runs to 16 residues. Germline CDR1 and CDR2: MNHEY and SVGEGT. V was cut by 2 bases and J by 8 bases, with 21 bases left in between. CDR3 DNA: TGTGCCAGCAGTTACCCGGGACCCACAGGGTTACGAGGCTACACCTTC. Residues: CASSYPGPTGLRGYTF.

The chain carries TRBV7-6 and TRBJ1-5; D is unresolved. CDR1 and CDR2 from the germline V gene are SGHVS and FNYEAQ. Trimming took 3 bases from V and 4 from J, leaving 13 bases between them. The CDR3 has 15 residues. The CDR3 region is CASSLGSAANQPQHF. DNA for the CDR3: TGTGCCAGCAGCTTGGGATCGGCGGCGAATCAGCCCCAGCATTTT. Looking up the rest from reference TRBV7-6 and TRBJ1-5 gives the full variable domain: GAGVSQSPRYKVTKRGQDVALRCDPISGHVSLYWYRQALGQGPEFLTYFNYEAQQDKSGLPNDRFSAERPEGSISTLTIQRTEQRDSAMYRCASSLGSAANQPQHFGDGTRLSIL.

CDR3 DNA sequence: TGTGCCAGCAGCCTTCGACTAACGGGTACAGATACGCAGTATTTT. This encodes CASSLRLTGTDTQYF. The genes are TRBV14 and TRBJ2-3; TRBD2 might be the D (5 bases). V lost 4 bases to trimming and J lost 3 bases, with 14 bases between them. The CDR3 spans 15 residues. Germline loops: CDR1 SGHDN, CDR2 FVKESK. Based on the CDR3 plus reference TRBV14 and TRBJ2-3, the full variable domain is EAGVTQFPSHSVIEKGQTVTLRCDPISGHDNLYWYRRVMGKEIKFLLHFVKESKQDESGMPNNRFLAERTGGTYSTLKVQPAELEDSGVYFCASSLRLTGTDTQYFGPGTRLTVL.

The rearrangement uses TRBV7-9 and TRBJ1-1, with D unresolved. CDR3 size: 14 residues. V was trimmed by 2 bases and J by 1 base, leaving 8 bases between them. Germline CDR1 reads SEHNR; CDR2 reads FQNEAQ (reference sequence). CDR3 DNA sequence: TGTGCCAGCAGCTTAATAGGGTGGAACACTGAAGCTTTCTTT. Protein: CASSLIGWNTEAFF.

The rearrangement links TRBV4-1 to TRBJ1-6, with D possibly TRBD1 on 5 matching bases. The germline gives CDR1 MGHRA, CDR2 YSYEKL. V was pared by 0 bases and J by 5 bases, with 14 bases between. CDR3 length: 17 residues. The CDR3 here is CASSQDYAGHDNSPLHF. The DNA of the CDR3 is TGCGCCAGCAGCCAAGATTATGCAGGACACGATAATTCACCCCTCCACTTT.

This sequence joins TRBV12-3 or TRBV12-4 and TRBJ1-6; D uncertain. V was shortened by 4 bases and J by 11 bases, with 12 bases between the two germline ends. CDR3 length: 13 residues. CDR3 in amino acids: CASSWVDGTPLHF. The CDR3 DNA reads TGTGCCAGCAGTTGGGTGGACGGGACACCCCTCCACTTT.

The rearrangement joins TRBV14 to TRBJ2-6; D is unresolved. The CDR3 is 16 amino acids. V was trimmed by 5 bases and J by 0 bases, leaving 11 bases between them. Germline assignment: CDR1 SGHDN and CDR2 FVKESK. The CDR3 region is CASSEAKSSGANVLTF. In nucleotides, the CDR3 is TGTGCCAGCAGCGAGGCCAAGAGCTCTGGGGCCAACGTCCTGACTTTC.

This clone was found a few times. The V call is TRBV19, the J call TRBJ1-1; 8 bases fit TRBD1. From germline, CDR1 is LNHDA and CDR2 SQIVND (reference sequence). CDR3 length: 19 residues. After removal of 1 base from V and 1 base from J, the junction contained 14 bases not matched to a gene. The chain's CDR3 is CASSIGGQGSLPSNTEAFF. The CDR3 bases are TGTGCCAGTAGTATAGGAGGACAGGGATCCCTCCCTTCGAACACTGAAGCTTTCTTT.

The chain combines TRBV5-1 with TRBJ1-6; 7 bases are a match to TRBD1. The V and J ends lost 1 base and 10 bases, in that order; junction bases with no gene match: 8. CDR1 and CDR2 (germline): SGHRS, YFSETQ. This CDR3 comprises 15 residues. CDR3 coding DNA: TGCGCCAGCAGCTTGAACAGGGGAATAGACTCACCCCTCCACTTT. Encoded protein: CASSLNRGIDSPLHF.

The chain uses TRBV23-1 and TRBJ2-7, with D uncertain. TRBV23-1 is treated as an ORF (open reading frame) with a function not yet certain. This CDR3 is built from 16 residues. The V end was cut by 5 bases, the J end by 3 bases, with 20 bases between. The CDR3 reads CASSGTENHYYYEQYF. CDR3 sequence (DNA): TGCGCCAGCAGTGGTACAGAAAACCACTATTACTACGAGCAGTACTTC.

This sequence joins TRBV5-6 and TRBJ1-5; D is perhaps TRBD1 (6 bases). Germline CDR1 reads SGHDT; CDR2 reads YYEEEE. The V end lost 4 bases, the J end lost 0 bases, and 14 bases lay between the germline ends. The CDR3 consists of 16 residues. CDR3 DNA sequence: TGTGCCAGCAGCCGAAGGACAGATTATAGCAATCAGCCCCAGCATTTT. It is translated as CASSRRTDYSNQPQHF.

The chain has TRBV6-5 and TRBJ1-5; D is perhaps TRBD1 (6 bases). The V end lost 4 bases, the J end lost 3 bases, and 7 bases lay between the germline ends. This CDR3 contains 13 residues. The germline gives CDR1 MNHEY, CDR2 SVGAGI. CDR3 DNA sequence: TGTGCCAGCAGTTGGGACAACAATCAGCCCCAGCATTTT. Its protein is CASSWDNNQPQHF.

The V gene is TRBV5-1, the J gene TRBJ2-1; weak D call: TRBD2 (7 bases). V gave up 3 bases and J gave up 4 bases, with 14 bases separating them. Germline CDR1 and CDR2: SGHRS and YFSETQ. This CDR3 is built from 15 residues. CDR3 nucleotides: TGCGCCAGCAGCTCCCGAGGGGGAGGGTACAATGAGCAGTTCTTC. It codes for CASSSRGGGYNEQFF.

This chain links TRBV15 with TRBJ1-4, with TRBD1 as a possible D gene (5 bases). From germline, CDR1 is LNHNV and CDR2 YYDKDF (reference sequence). The CDR3 totals 17 residues. V lost 1 base, J lost 7 bases, and 19 bases lay in between. CDR3 residues: CATSRGITGRGSEKLFF. The CDR3 DNA reads as TGTGCCACCAGCAGAGGAATAACGGGGCGGGGATCTGAAAAACTGTTTTTT.

Worth noting for this clone: The junction departs from the called germline gene at one end, perhaps through a read error. The chain couples TRBV3-1 (or the pseudogene TRBV3-2) to TRBJ1-6; no firm D call. This CDR3 contains 15 residues. CDR1 is LGHDT, CDR2 YNNKEL, per germline (reference sequence). The CDR3 loop is CASNQVSSYNSPLHF. CDR3 sequence (DNA): TGTGCCAGCAACCAAGTTAGTTCCTATAATTCACCCCTCCACTTT.

The chain is built from TRBV24-1 and TRBJ2-1; 8 bases are shared with TRBD2. This CDR3 comprises 16 residues. Trimming removed 1 base from V and 6 bases from J; junction bases left unmatched: 7. CDR1 and CDR2 (germline): KGHDR, SFDVKD. CDR3 protein: CATSDLTSGFGNEQFF. As DNA, the CDR3 is TGTGCCACCAGTGATTTAACTAGCGGCTTCGGCAATGAGCAGTTCTTC.

The table lists this clone with a count of one. CDR3 sequence reads: CASSPVGQGERGTEAFF. DNA for the CDR3: TGTGCCAGCAGCCCCGTAGGACAGGGGGAAAGGGGCACTGAAGCTTTCTTT. The rearrangement links TRBV5-6 to TRBJ1-1; 10 bases are shared with TRBD1. This CDR3 spans 17 amino acids. Germline V gene sequence: CDR1 SGHDT, CDR2 YYEEEE. Unmatched junction bases numbered 13, after V lost 4 bases and J lost 4 bases.

The CDR3, as DNA: TGTGCTAGTGGTTTATCCGGGGCCAACGTCCTGACTTTC. This encodes CASGLSGANVLTF. This chain joins TRBV12-5 and TRBJ2-6, with no clear D. Germline V gives CDR1 LGHNT, CDR2 FRNRAP. This CDR3 has 13 residues. V was clipped by 3 bases and J by 4 bases, with 4 bases between them.

The genes are TRBV2 and TRBJ1-1; no clear D. The germline V gene has CDR1 SNHLY and CDR2 FYNNEI. The V gene lost 2 bases and the J gene lost 1 base, with 11 bases spanning the gap. The CDR3 has 15 residues. CDR3 in amino acids: CASSERLRANTEAFF. The CDR3 nucleotides are TGTGCCAGCAGTGAAAGGCTCAGAGCGAACACTGAAGCTTTCTTT.

The chain joins TRBV11-2 to TRBJ2-7; D ambiguous. Germline CDR1 reads SGHAT; CDR2 reads FQNNGV. The ends were cut back, 2 bases at V and 5 bases at J, with 13 bases in the middle. The CDR3 loop spans 14 amino acids. The CDR3, as DNA: TGTGCCAGCAGCTTATCAGGTATCTCACACGAGCAGTACTTC. The encoded protein is CASSLSGISHEQYF.

V usage is TRBV12-5 and J usage is TRBJ2-1, with 12 bases lining up with TRBD1. CDR3 length: 16 amino acids. The V gene's germline CDR1 is LGHNT and CDR2 FRNRAP. The V and J ends lost 6 bases and 3 bases, in that order; junction bases with no gene match: 6. CDR3 loop: CASGTGQGAHYNEQFF. CDR3 nucleotides: TGTGCTAGTGGCACGGGACAGGGGGCTCACTACAATGAGCAGTTCTTC.